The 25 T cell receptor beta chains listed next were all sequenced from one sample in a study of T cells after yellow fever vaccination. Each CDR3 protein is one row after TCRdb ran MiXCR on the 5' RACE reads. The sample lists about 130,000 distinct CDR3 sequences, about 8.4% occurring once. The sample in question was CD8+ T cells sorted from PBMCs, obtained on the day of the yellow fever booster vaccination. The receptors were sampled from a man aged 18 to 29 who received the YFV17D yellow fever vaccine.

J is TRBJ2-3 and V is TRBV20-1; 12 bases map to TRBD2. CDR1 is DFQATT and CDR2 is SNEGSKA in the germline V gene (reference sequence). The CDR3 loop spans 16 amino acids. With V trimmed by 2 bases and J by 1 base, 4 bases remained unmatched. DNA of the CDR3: TGCAGTGCTAGACCCTGGACTAGCGGGGGCACAGATACGCAGTATTTT. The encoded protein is CSARPWTSGGTDTQYF.

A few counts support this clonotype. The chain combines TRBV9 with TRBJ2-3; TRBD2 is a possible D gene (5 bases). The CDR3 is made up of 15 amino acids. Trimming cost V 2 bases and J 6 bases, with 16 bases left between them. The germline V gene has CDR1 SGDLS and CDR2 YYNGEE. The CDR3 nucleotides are TGTGCCAGCAGCGTGCTCCACGCGGGTGCGGATACGCAGTATTTT. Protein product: CASSVLHAGADTQYF.

In nucleotides, the CDR3 is TGTGCCAGCAGCTCTACAGGGGGAGCCGCTGAAGCTTTCTTT. As protein: CASSSTGGAAEAFF. This chain connects TRBV7-9 to TRBJ1-1, with 8 bases matching TRBD1. Germline lookup yields CDR1 SEHNR and CDR2 FQNEAQ (reference sequence). V dropped 4 bases and J dropped 6; count of bases not matched to a gene: 7. The CDR3 sequence is 14 residues long.

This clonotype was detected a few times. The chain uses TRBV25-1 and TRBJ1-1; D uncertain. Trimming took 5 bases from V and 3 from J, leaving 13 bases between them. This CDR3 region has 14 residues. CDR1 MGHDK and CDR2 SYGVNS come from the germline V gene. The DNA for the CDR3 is TGTGCCAGCAGTCCCCAAGGGTGGGACACTGAAGCTTTCTTT. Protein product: CASSPQGWDTEAFF.

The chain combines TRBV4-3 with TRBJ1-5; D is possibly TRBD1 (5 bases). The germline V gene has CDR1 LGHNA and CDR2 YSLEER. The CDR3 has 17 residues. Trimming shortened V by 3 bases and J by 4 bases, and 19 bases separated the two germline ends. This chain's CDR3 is CASSQVGVGTPNQPQHF. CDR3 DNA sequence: TGCGCCAGCAGCCAGGTGGGGGTCGGCACCCCAAATCAGCCCCAGCATTTT.

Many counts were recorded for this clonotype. The CDR3 DNA reads as TGCAGCGGACGACAGGGAGTTGAGACCCAGTACTTC. Its translation is CSGRQGVETQYF. The V call is TRBV29-1, the J call TRBJ2-5; 7 bases are shared with TRBD1. Germline CDR1 and CDR2: SQVTM and ANQGSEA. The V gene end was trimmed by 7 bases and the J gene end by 5 bases; junction bases not matched to a gene: 7. The CDR3 is 12 residues long.

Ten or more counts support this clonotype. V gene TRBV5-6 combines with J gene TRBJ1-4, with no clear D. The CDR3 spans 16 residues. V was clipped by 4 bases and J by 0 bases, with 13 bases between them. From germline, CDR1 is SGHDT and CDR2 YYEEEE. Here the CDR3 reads CASSTGAQSTNEKLFF. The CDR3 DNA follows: TGTGCCAGCAGCACCGGAGCACAGTCAACTAATGAAAAACTGTTTTTT.

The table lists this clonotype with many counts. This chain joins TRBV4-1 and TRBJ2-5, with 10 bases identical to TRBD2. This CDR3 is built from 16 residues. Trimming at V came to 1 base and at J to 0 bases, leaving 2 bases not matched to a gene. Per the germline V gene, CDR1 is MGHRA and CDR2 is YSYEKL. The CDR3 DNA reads TGCGCCAGCAGCCAAGTTACTAGCGGGGACCAAGAGACCCAGTACTTC. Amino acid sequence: CASSQVTSGDQETQYF.

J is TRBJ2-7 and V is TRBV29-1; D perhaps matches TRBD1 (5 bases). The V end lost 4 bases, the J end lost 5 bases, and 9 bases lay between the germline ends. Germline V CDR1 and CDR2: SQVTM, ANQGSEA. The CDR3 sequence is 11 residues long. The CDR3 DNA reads TGCAGCGTTGCCAGGGCCCACGAGCAGTACTTC. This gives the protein CSVARAHEQYF.

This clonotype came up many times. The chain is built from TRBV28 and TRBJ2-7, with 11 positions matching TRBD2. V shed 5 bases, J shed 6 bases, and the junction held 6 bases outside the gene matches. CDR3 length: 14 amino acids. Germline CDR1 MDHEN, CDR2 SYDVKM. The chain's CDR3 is CASSVLAGGGEQYV. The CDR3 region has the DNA TGTGCCAGCAGTGTTCTAGCGGGGGGCGGCGAGCAGTACGTC.

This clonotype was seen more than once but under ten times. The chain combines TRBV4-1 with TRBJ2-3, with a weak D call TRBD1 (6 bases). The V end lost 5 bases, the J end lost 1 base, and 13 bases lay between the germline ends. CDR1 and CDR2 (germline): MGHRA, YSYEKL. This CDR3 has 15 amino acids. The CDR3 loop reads CASSYGTSGTDTQYF. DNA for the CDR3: TGCGCCAGCAGCTACGGGACATCTGGCACAGATACGCAGTATTTT.

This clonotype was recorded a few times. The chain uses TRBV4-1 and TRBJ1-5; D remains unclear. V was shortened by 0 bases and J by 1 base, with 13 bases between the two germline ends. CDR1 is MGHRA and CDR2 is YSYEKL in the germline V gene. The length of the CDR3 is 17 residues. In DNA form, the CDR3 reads TGCGCCAGCAGCCAAGACCCAGGATGGAGGAGCAATCAGCCCCAGCATTTT. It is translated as CASSQDPGWRSNQPQHF.

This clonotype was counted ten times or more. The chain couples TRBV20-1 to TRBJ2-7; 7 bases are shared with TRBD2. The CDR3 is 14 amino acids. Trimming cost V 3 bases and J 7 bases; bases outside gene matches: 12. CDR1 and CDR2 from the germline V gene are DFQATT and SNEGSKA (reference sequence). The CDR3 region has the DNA TGCAGTGCTAGTGTCACCGGGGGGAGGGAAGAGCAGTACGTC. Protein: CSASVTGGREEQYV.

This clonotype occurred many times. The CDR3 is CSARYNYFRTDTQYF. The CDR3 DNA reads TGCAGTGCTAGATACAATTACTTCCGCACAGATACGCAGTATTTT. The rearrangement uses TRBV20-1 and TRBJ2-3; the D is unclear. Germline V gene sequence: CDR1 DFQATT, CDR2 SNEGSKA (reference sequence). Trimming took 2 bases from V and 1 from J, leaving 13 bases between them. CDR3 size: 15 residues.

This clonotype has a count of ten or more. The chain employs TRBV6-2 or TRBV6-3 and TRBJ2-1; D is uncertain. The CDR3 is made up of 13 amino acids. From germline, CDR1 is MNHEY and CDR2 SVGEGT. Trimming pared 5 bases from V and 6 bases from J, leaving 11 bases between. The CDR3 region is CASSPGPSNEQFF. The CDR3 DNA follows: TGTGCCAGCAGTCCCGGGCCTAGCAATGAGCAGTTCTTC.

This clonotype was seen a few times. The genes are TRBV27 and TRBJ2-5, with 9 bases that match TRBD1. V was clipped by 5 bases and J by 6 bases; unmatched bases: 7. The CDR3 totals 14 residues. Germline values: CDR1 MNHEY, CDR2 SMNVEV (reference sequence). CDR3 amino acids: CASSEQGARKTQYF. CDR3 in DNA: TGTGCCAGCAGTGAACAGGGGGCAAGAAAGACCCAGTACTTC.

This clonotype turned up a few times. Here the CDR3 reads CASSPSGGWYNEQFF. CDR3 DNA: TGTGCCAGCAGTCCTTCAGGGGGCTGGTACAATGAGCAGTTCTTC. The chain has TRBV27 and TRBJ2-1; TRBD1 matches 8 bases. Germline CDR1 MNHEY, CDR2 SMNVEV (reference sequence). The CDR3 has 15 amino acids. V trimming: 5 bases; J trimming: 4 bases; junction bases outside the gene matches: 7.

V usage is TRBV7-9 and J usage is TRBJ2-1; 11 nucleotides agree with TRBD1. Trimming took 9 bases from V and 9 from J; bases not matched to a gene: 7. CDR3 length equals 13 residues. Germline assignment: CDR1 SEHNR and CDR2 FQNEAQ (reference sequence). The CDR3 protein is CARAGTGGIEQFF. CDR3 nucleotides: TGTGCCAGAGCCGGGACAGGGGGAATTGAGCAGTTCTTC.

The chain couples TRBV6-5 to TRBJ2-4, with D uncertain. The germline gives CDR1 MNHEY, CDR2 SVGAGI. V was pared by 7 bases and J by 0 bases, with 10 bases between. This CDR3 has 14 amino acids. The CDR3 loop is CASKGSGAKNIQYF. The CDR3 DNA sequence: TGTGCCAGCAAGGGATCGGGAGCCAAAAACATTCAGTACTTC.

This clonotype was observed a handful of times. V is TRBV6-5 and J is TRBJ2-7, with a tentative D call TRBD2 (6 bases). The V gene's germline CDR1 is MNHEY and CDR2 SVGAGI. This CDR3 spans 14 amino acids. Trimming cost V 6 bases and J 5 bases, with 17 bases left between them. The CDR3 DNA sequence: TGTGCCAGCAGACCCTCCCTAGCGAGCCACGAGCAGTACTTC. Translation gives CASRPSLASHEQYF.

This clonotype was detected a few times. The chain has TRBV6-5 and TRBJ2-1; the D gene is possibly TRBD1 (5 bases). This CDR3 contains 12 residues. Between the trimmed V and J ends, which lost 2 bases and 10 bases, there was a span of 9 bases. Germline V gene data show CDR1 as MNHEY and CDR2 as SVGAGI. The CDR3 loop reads CASSYTGAEQFF. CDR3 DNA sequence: TGTGCCAGCAGTTACACTGGGGCCGAGCAGTTCTTC.

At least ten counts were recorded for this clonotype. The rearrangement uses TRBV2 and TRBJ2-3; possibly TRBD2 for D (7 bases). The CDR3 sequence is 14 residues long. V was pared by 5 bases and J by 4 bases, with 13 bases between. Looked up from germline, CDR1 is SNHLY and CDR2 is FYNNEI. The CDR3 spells CASSPAGAADTQYF. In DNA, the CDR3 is TGTGCCAGCAGTCCGGCGGGGGCCGCAGATACGCAGTATTTT.

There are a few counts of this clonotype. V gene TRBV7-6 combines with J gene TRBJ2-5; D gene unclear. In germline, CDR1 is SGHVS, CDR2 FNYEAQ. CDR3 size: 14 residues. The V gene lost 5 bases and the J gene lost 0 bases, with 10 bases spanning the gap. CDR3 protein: CASSHYNDQETQYF. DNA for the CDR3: TGTGCCAGCAGCCACTATAACGACCAAGAGACCCAGTACTTC. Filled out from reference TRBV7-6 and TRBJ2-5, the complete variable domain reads GAGVSQSPRYKVTKRGQDVALRCDPISGHVSLYWYRQALGQGPEFLTYFNYEAQQDKSGLPNDRFSAERPEGSISTLTIQRTEQRDSAMYRCASSHYNDQETQYFGPGTRLLVL.

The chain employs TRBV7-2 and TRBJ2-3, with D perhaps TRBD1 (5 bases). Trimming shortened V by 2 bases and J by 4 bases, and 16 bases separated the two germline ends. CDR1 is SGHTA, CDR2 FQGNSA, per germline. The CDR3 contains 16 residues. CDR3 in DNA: TGTGCCAGCAGCTTAAGTCCGGCAGGGTATCCAGATACGCAGTATTTT. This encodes CASSLSPAGYPDTQYF.

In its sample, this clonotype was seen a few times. CDR3 protein: CASSQQGVRDTEAFF. The CDR3 coding sequence is TGCGCCAGCAGCCAACAGGGGGTGAGGGACACTGAAGCTTTCTTT. The chain employs TRBV4-3 and TRBJ1-1; 7 bases map to TRBD1. The CDR3 spans 15 residues. V shed 2 bases and J 3 bases; nucleotides not matched to a gene: 6. Germline values: CDR1 LGHNA, CDR2 YSLEER.